The rows below give T cell receptor beta chains drawn from one sample of a study of blood T cells in healthy people across ages. TCRdb independently ran MiXCR on the 5' RACE reads; one entry per CDR3 protein. This sample has about 1.5 million distinct CDR3 sequences; roughly 45% occur once, and the top ten carry approximately 7.9%. The sequenced sample consisted of blood. The receptors originated from a woman under 30 in good health. Both conserved end residues are part of each CDR3. D genes are given only for firm matches. Clone size is given for some rows only: seen once, a few or many times, or a class if the clone is expanded.

TRBJ2-3	-	TRBV6-5	-	CASSLWGAGDTQYF	TGTGCCAGCAGTTTGTGGGGGGCCGGGGATACGCAGTATTTT
TRBJ1-2	-	TRBV27	-	CASSLGGSGYGYTF	TGTGCCAGCAGTTTAGGCGGTTCAGGATATGGCTACACCTTC
TRBJ2-4	-	TRBV6-6	-	CASSYSQGGNIQYF	TGTGCCAGCAGTTACTCGCAGGGGGGAAACATTCAGTACTTC
TRBJ2-3	-	TRBV27	-	CASSLARPPDTQYF	TGTGCCAGCAGTTTGGCCCGACCCCCAGATACGCAGTATTTT
TRBJ2-5	-	TRBV2	TRBD2	CVSWTSGQETQYF	TGTGTCAGCTGGACTAGCGGCCAAGAGACCCAGTACTTC
TRBJ2-7	-	TRBV4-2	TRBD2	CASSQDSGGASYNEQYF	TGTGCCAGCAGCCAAGACTCGGGGGGGGCATCCTACAATGAGCAGTACTTC
TRBJ1-5	-	TRBV6-6	-	CASSYPTGTQHF	TGTGCCAGCAGTTACCCCACCGGGACCCAGCATTTT
TRBJ1-2	few	TRBV4-1	TRBD1	CASSQVGGHRGPNGYTF	TGCGCCAGCAGCCAAGTTGGAGGTCACAGGGGGCCGAATGGCTACACCTTC
TRBJ2-7	many	TRBV20-1	TRBD2	CSAPGLAGAYEQYF	TGCAGTGCCCCTGGACTAGCGGGAGCGTACGAGCAGTACTTC
TRBJ2-2	-	TRBV5-5	TRBD2	CASRPMAGETGELFF	TGTGCCAGCAGGCCAATGGCGGGGGAGACCGGGGAGCTGTTTTTT
TRBJ2-7	-	TRBV7-2	-	CASSLEIRTSGREQYF	TGTGCCAGCAGCTTAGAAATTAGGACCAGCGGTCGTGAGCAGTACTTC
TRBJ2-3	-	TRBV28	-	CASSEARGPDTQYF	TGTGCCAGCAGCGAGGCGAGGGGTCCAGATACGCAGTATTTT
TRBJ1-2	many	TRBV7-9	-	CASSLGLAYGYTF	TGTGCCAGCAGCTTGGGCCTGGCCTATGGCTACACCTTC
TRBJ2-1	few	TRBV20-1	-	CSATYYNEQFF	TGCAGTGCTACTTACTACAATGAGCAGTTCTTC
TRBJ2-1	-	TRBV7-2	-	CASTVDTCNEQFF	TGTGCCAGCACCGTGGACACCTGCAATGAGCAGTTCTTC
TRBJ2-1	-	TRBV27	TRBD1	CASSLSGTGSYNEQFF	TGTGCCAGCAGTTTATCGGGGACAGGGTCCTACAATGAGCAGTTCTTC
TRBJ2-7	-	TRBV5-1	-	CASSLGLGGGYEQNF	TGCGCCAGCAGCTTGGGTTTGGGCGGAGGCTACGAGCAGAACTTC
TRBJ2-1	-	TRBV30	TRBD1	CAWSAGQGASQFF	TGTGCCTGGAGCGCCGGACAGGGGGCGAGTCAGTTCTTC
TRBJ2-1	-	TRBV2	TRBD2	CASIPGLAGELSPKSSYNEQFF	TGTGCCAGTATACCGGGACTAGCGGGGGAATTATCGCCCAAGAGCTCCTACAATGAGCAGTTCTTC
TRBJ2-5	many	TRBV7-2	-	CASSYDPGQTQYF	TGTGCCAGCAGCTACGACCCAGGCCAGACCCAGTACTTC
TRBJ2-7	few	TRBV20-1	TRBD2	CSARRLASSYEQYF	TGCAGTGCCCGCCGACTAGCGAGCTCCTACGAGCAGTACTTC
TRBJ1-6	few	TRBV6-1	-	CASGSNSPLHF	TGTGCCAGCGGTTCAAATTCACCCCTCCACTTT
TRBJ2-5	-	TRBV7-9	TRBD2	CASSPPLQRENGETQYF	TGTGCCAGCAGCCCCCCCCTCCAGCGGGAGAATGGAGAGACCCAGTACTTC
TRBJ1-6	-	TRBV10-3	-	CAISESNSPLHF	TGTGCCATCAGTGAGTCTAATTCACCCCTCCACTTT
TRBJ2-1	-	TRBV6-2/TRBV6-3	-	CASRFSWDQFF	TGTGCCAGCAGGTTTTCCTGGGACCAGTTCTTC
TRBJ2-3	few	TRBV5-1	-	CASSGVTVTDTQYF	TGCGCCAGCAGTGGGGTTACGGTCACAGATACGCAGTATTTT
TRBJ1-3	-	TRBV29-1	TRBD1	CSVGQGAVHSGNTIYF	TGCAGCGTTGGACAGGGGGCCGTTCACTCTGGAAACACCATATATTTT
TRBJ1-2	-	TRBV3-1	-	CASSHNDLNYGYTF	TGTGCCAGCAGCCACAACGACCTTAACTATGGCTACACCTTC